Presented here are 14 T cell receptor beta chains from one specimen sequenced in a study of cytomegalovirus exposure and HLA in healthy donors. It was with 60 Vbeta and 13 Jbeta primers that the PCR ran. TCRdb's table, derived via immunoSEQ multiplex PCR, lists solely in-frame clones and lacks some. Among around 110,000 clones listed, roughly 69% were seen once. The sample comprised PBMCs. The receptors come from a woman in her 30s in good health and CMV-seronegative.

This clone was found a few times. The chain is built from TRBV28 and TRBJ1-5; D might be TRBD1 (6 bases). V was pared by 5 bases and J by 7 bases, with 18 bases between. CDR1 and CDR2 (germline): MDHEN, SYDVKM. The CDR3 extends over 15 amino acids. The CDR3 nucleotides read TGTGCCAGCAGTACAGGGACCCACAATGGGCAGCCCCAGCATTTT. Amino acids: CASSTGTHNGQPQHF.

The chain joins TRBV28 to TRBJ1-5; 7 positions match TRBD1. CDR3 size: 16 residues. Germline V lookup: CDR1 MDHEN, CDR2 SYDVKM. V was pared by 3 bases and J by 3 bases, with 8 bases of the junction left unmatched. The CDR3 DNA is TGTGCCAGCAGTTTTGCTACAGGGGTGTTCAATCAGCCCCAGCATTTT. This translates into CASSFATGVFNQPQHF. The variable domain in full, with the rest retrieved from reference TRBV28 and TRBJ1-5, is DVKVTQSSRYLVKRTGEKVFLECVQDMDHENMFWYRQDPGLGLRLIYFSYDVKMKEKGDIPEGYSVSREKKERFSLILESASTNQTSMYLCASSFATGVFNQPQHFGDGTRLSIL.

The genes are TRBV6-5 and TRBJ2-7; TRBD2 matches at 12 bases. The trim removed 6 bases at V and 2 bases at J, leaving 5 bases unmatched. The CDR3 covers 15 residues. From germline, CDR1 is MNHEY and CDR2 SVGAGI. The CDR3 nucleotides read TGTGCCAGCAGCCTAGCGGGAGGGATGCCCTACGAGCAGTACTTC. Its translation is CASSLAGGMPYEQYF.

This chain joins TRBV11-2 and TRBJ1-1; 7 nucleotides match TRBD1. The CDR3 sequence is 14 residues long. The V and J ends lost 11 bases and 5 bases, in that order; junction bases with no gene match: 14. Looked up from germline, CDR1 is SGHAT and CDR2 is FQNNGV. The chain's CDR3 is CAGIRDSVGTEAFF. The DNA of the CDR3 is TGTGCCGGTATCCGGGACAGTGTAGGGACTGAAGCTTTCTTT. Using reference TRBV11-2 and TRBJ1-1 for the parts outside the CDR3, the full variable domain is EAGVAQSPRYKIIEKRQSVAFWCNPISGHATLYWYQQILGQGPKLLIQFQNNGVVDDSQLPKDRFSAERLKGVDSTLKIQPAKLEDSAVYLCAGIRDSVGTEAFFGQGTRLTVV.

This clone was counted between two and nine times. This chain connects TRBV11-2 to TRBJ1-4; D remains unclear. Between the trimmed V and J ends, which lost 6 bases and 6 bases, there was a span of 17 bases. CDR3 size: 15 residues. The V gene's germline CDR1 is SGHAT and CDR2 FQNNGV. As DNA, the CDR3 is TGTGCCAGCAGTTGGCCCCGGGAGAGGGATGAAAAACTGTTTTTT. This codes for CASSWPRERDEKLFF.

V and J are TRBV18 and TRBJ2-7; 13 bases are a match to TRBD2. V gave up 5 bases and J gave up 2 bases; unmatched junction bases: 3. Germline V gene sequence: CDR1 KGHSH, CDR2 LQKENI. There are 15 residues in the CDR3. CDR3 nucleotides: TGTGCCAGCTCAGGGACTAGCGGGACAACCTACGAGCAGTACTTC. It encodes CASSGTSGTTYEQYF.

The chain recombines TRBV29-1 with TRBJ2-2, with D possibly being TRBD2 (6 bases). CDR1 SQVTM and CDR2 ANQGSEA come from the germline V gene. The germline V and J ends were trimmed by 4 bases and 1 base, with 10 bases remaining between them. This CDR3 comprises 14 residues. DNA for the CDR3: TGCAGCGTTGGGCCTAGCGAGAACACCGGGGAGCTGTTTTTT. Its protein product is CSVGPSENTGELFF.

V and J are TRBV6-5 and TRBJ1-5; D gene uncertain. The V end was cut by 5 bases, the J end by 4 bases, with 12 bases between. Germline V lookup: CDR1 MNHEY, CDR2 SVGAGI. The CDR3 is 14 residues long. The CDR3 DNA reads TGTGCCAGCAGTCTTACTCGGGTAAATCAGCCCCAGCATTTT. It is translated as CASSLTRVNQPQHF.

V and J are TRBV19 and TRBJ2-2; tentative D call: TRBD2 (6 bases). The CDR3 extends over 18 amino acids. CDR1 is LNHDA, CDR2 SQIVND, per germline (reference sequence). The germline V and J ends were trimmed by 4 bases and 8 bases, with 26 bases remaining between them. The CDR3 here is CASSSPRATSLPVGELFF. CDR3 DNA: TGTGCCAGTAGTAGCCCCCGAGCCACTAGCCTCCCCGTGGGGGAGCTGTTTTTT.

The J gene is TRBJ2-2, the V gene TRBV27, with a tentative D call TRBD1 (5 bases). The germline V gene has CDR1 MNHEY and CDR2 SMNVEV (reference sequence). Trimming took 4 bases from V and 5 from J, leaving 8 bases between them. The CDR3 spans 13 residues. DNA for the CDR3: TGTGCCAGCAGTTCGTACAGGACCGGGGAGCTGTTTTTT. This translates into CASSSYRTGELFF.

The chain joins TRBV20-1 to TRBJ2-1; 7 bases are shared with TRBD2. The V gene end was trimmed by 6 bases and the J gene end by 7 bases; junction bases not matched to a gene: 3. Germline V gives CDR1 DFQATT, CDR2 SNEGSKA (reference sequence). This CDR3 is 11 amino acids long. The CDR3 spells CSARLANEQFF. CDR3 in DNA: TGCAGTGCAAGACTAGCAAATGAGCAGTTCTTC.

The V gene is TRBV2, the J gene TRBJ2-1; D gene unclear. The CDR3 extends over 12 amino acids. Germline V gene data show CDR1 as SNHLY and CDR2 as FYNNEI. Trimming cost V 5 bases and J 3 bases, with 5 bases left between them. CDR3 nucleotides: TGTGCCAGCAGTCTAGACTACAATGAGCAGTTCTTC. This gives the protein CASSLDYNEQFF.

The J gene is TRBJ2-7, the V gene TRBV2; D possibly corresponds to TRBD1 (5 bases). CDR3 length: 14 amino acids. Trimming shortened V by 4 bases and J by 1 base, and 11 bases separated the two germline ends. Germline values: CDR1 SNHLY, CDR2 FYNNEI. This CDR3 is CASSGQLLSYEQYF. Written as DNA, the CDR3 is TGTGCCAGCAGTGGACAGTTACTTTCCTACGAGCAGTACTTC.

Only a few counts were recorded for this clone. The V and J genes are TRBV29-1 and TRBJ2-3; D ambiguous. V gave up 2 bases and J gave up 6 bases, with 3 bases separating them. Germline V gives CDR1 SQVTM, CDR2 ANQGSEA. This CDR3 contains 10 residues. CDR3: CSVEPDTQYF. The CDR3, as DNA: TGCAGCGTTGAACCGGATACGCAGTATTTT.